A single sample is the source of the 8 T cell receptor beta chains below, sequenced in a study of blood T cell repertoires in COVID-19. The table came from immunoSEQ multiplex PCR; TCRdb's copy has only in-frame clones and leaves some out. The repertoire has 160,000 or so clones, more than 70% of them found once; the top ten carry approximately 2.8%. The sequenced material came from peripheral blood. The receptors come from a man in his sixties with acute or convalescent COVID-19.

The chain combines TRBV3-1 (or the pseudogene TRBV3-2) with TRBJ1-1, with D unclear. Between the trimmed V and J ends, which lost 2 bases and 3 bases, there was a span of 7 bases. This CDR3 is built from 13 residues. Germline CDR1 reads LGHDT; CDR2 reads YNNKEL (reference sequence). CDR3 DNA: TGTGCCAGCAGCCAATCTTCCGACACTGAAGCTTTCTTT. Amino acids: CASSQSSDTEAFF.

The chain joins TRBV6-2 or TRBV6-3 to TRBJ2-3; a possible D gene is TRBD1 (5 bases). The CDR3 has 18 residues. V lost 5 bases to trimming and J lost 2 bases, with 23 bases between them. CDR1 and CDR2 from the germline V gene are MNHEY and SVGEGT. The CDR3 DNA reads as TGTGCCAGCAGTGGGGTGACAGCCGAGCCAGGATTCACAGATACGCAGTATTTT. Encoded protein: CASSGVTAEPGFTDTQYF.

The V call is TRBV15, the J call TRBJ1-5; unclear D gene. Trimming left V 1 base short and J 1 base short, with 11 bases between. The V gene's germline CDR1 is LNHNV and CDR2 YYDKDF (reference sequence). The CDR3 has 16 amino acids. The CDR3 spells CATSRGRRGSNQPQHF. DNA for the CDR3: TGTGCCACCAGCAGAGGCCGTCGGGGAAGCAATCAGCCCCAGCATTTT.

The rearrangement uses TRBV6-5 and TRBJ2-3, with D possibly TRBD2 on 5 matching bases. Per germline, CDR1 MNHEY and CDR2 SVGAGI. Trimming stripped 6 bases from V and 3 bases from J, with 10 bases between. The CDR3 runs 13 residues. CDR3 DNA sequence: TGTGCCAGCAGGTCGGGGTTTACAGATACGCAGTATTTT. This encodes CASRSGFTDTQYF.

This clone was observed once. The chain joins TRBV11-2 to TRBJ2-7; 8 bases map to TRBD2. Unmatched junction bases numbered 18, after V lost 7 bases and J lost 7 bases. Germline V gene lookup returns CDR1 SGHAT and CDR2 FQNNGV. This CDR3 comprises 16 residues. CDR3 bases: TGTGCCAGCACCGGGGGGGGGACGCGTCGCGTACGAGAGCAGTACTTC. Amino acid sequence: CASTGGGTRRVREQYF.

The rearrangement joins TRBV19 to TRBJ1-2, with a tentative D call TRBD1 (6 bases). The CDR3 loop spans 15 amino acids. V shed 3 bases and J shed 2 bases, with 13 bases lying between them. Germline CDR1 reads LNHDA; CDR2 reads SQIVND (reference sequence). In DNA, the CDR3 is TGTGCCAGTAGTATCGTCCCAGGGGCGAACTATGGCTACACCTTC. It specifies CASSIVPGANYGYTF.

The CDR3 DNA reads TGTGCCAGCAGCCAAGATCTGCTAGCGGGGTTCGGGGAGCTGTTTTTT. As protein: CASSQDLLAGFGELFF. This chain joins TRBV3-1 (or the pseudogene TRBV3-2) and TRBJ2-2; 9 bases map to TRBD2. Germline loops: CDR1 LGHDT, CDR2 YNNKEL (reference sequence). V shed 0 bases, J shed 7 bases, and the junction held 6 bases outside the gene matches. This CDR3 contains 16 residues.

The genes are TRBV11-2 and TRBJ2-1; D is perhaps TRBD1 (6 bases). V was clipped by 2 bases and J by 4 bases, with 12 bases between them. The CDR3 is 15 residues long. Per germline, CDR1 SGHAT and CDR2 FQNNGV. CDR3 coding DNA: TGTGCCAGCAGCTTATCGACAGGTTCGTACAATGAGCAGTTCTTC. Encoded protein: CASSLSTGSYNEQFF.